This is a list of T cell receptor beta chains from one sample in a study of OX40 agonist ivuxolimab in advanced cancers. Some clones are missing from TCRdb's copy, which holds only in-frame ones; the method was immunoSEQ multiplex PCR. The repertoire holds 57,000 or so clones, with about 85% as singletons. The sequencing here drew on CD4+ or CD8+ T cells sorted from blood, taken in a trial of the OX40 agonist ivuxolimab. The receptors shown here come from an adult with an advanced solid tumor such as melanoma, head and neck, liver or kidney cancer. Each CDR3 is given with its conserved first and last residue. The order of the fields is clone size, J gene, D gene, V gene, CDR3 DNA, CDR3 protein. D genes are given only for firm matches. Where a row states a size, it is once, few, many or the class of an expanded clone; other rows omit it.

clone size: NA; J gene: TRBJ2-1; D gene: TRBD2; V gene: TRBV25-1; CDR3 DNA: TGTGCCTCGGGGGAGAGCGGGAGGGATAATGAGCAGTTCTTC; CDR3 protein: CASGESGRDNEQFF
clone size: NA; J gene: TRBJ1-5; D gene: NA; V gene: TRBV6-1; CDR3 DNA: TGTGCCAGCAGTGGTTGGGGGGATCAGCCCCAGCATTTT; CDR3 protein: CASSGWGDQPQHF
clone size: few; J gene: TRBJ1-1; D gene: TRBD1; V gene: TRBV5-1; CDR3 DNA: TGCGCCAGCAGCCCCAGAGGACAGGGGGCCGGTGAAGCTTTCTTT; CDR3 protein: CASSPRGQGAGEAFF
clone size: NA; J gene: TRBJ1-1; D gene: NA; V gene: TRBV30; CDR3 DNA: TGTGCCTGGAGGGGCACAGGGAATCTAGTTGAAGCTTTCTTT; CDR3 protein: CAWRGTGNLVEAFF
clone size: once; J gene: TRBJ2-5; D gene: NA; V gene: TRBV5-4; CDR3 DNA: TGTGCCAGCAGCGTTACAGGGTTGGAAGAGACCCAGTACTTC; CDR3 protein: CASSVTGLEETQYF
clone size: NA; J gene: TRBJ1-2; D gene: TRBD1; V gene: TRBV6-6; CDR3 DNA: TGTGCCAGCAGTACGAGGACAGGTTCCTATGGCTACACCTTC; CDR3 protein: CASSTRTGSYGYTF
clone size: NA; J gene: TRBJ2-5; D gene: NA; V gene: TRBV4-3; CDR3 DNA: TGCGCCAGCAGCCAAGATTGGTCAGGCCAAGAGACCCAGTACTTC; CDR3 protein: CASSQDWSGQETQYF
clone size: NA; J gene: TRBJ2-1; D gene: TRBD2; V gene: TRBV5-1; CDR3 DNA: TGCGCCAGCAGATTTCCTAGCGGGACGGAGCAGTTCTTC; CDR3 protein: CASRFPSGTEQFF
clone size: NA; J gene: TRBJ2-7; D gene: NA; V gene: TRBV21-1; CDR3 DNA: TGTGCCAGCAGCAAAGGGGAAGGGGACAGCTTCTACGAGCAGTACTTC; CDR3 protein: CASSKGEGDSFYEQYF
clone size: NA; J gene: TRBJ2-5; D gene: NA; V gene: TRBV5-1; CDR3 DNA: TGCGCCAGCAGCCTCTCCGGACTGGAAAAAGAGACCCAGTACTTC; CDR3 protein: CASSLSGLEKETQYF
clone size: NA; J gene: TRBJ2-2; D gene: TRBD1; V gene: TRBV10-3; CDR3 DNA: TGTGCCATCCAGGGGGCCGGGGAGCTGTTTTTT; CDR3 protein: CAIQGAGELFF
clone size: NA; J gene: TRBJ2-3; D gene: TRBD1; V gene: TRBV10-3; CDR3 DNA: TGTGCCATCCGGACAGGGAAGGGTCACACAGATACGCAGTATTTT; CDR3 protein: CAIRTGKGHTDTQYF
clone size: NA; J gene: TRBJ1-3; D gene: NA; V gene: TRBV12-5; CDR3 DNA: TGTGCTAATTCCGGGTCTCTCGGAAACACCATATATTTT; CDR3 protein: CANSGSLGNTIYF
clone size: NA; J gene: TRBJ2-3; D gene: NA; V gene: TRBV10-1; CDR3 DNA: TGCGCCAGCAGTGACTCAAGAGCAGGAGCGACAACAGATACGCAGTATTTT; CDR3 protein: CASSDSRAGATTDTQYF
clone size: NA; J gene: TRBJ2-1; D gene: NA; V gene: TRBV19; CDR3 DNA: TGTGCCAGTAGTGCGGGACAAGATTTCAATGAGCAGTTCTTC; CDR3 protein: CASSAGQDFNEQFF
clone size: NA; J gene: TRBJ1-6; D gene: TRBD1; V gene: TRBV13; CDR3 DNA: TGTGCCAGCAGCTTAACAGGGGGCCTATCACCCCTCCACTTT; CDR3 protein: CASSLTGGLSPLHF